This T cell receptor (beta chain) was captured in a study of cytomegalovirus exposure and HLA in healthy donors. Study in general: Within an early data release were tens of millions of unique TCRs drawn from HLA-typed donors.

The germline CDR1 and CDR2 sequences are SGHVS and FNYEAQ. V lost 1 base to trimming and J lost 6 bases, with 13 bases between them. CDR3 size: 15 residues. The study's findings and limits: Available immune exposure information was restricted to CMV serostatus only. Earlier analysis yielded a pattern in which most TCR beta V segments were productive about 90% or about 30% of the time.

60 Vbeta and 13 Jbeta primers were used in PCR. Profiling relied on immunoSEQ multiplex PCR, and the TCRdb table lists in-frame clones only, not all of them. The sample lists some 130,000 clones; about three quarters were seen once. The sample holds a few counts of this clone. Its antigen is undetermined. Donors likely had unrecorded immune exposures despite being nominally healthy when sampled. This clonotype originated in a human donor in good health. The source material was PBMCs. The chain has TRBV7-6 and TRBJ1-5, with unresolved D. The CDR3, as DNA: TGTGCCAGCAGCTTAGGGTCTGGGGAGAGTCAGCCCCAGCATTTT. This translates into CASSLGSGESQPQHF. Full variable domain (outside the CDR3, taken from reference TRBV7-6 and TRBJ1-5): GAGVSQSPRYKVTKRGQDVALRCDPISGHVSLYWYRQALGQGPEFLTYFNYEAQQDKSGLPNDRFSAERPEGSISTLTIQRTEQRDSAMYRCASSLGSGESQPQHFGDGTRLSIL.